This T cell receptor (beta chain) was observed in a study of cytomegalovirus exposure and HLA in healthy donors (dated by TCRdb to the late 2010s). About the study as a whole: According to an earlier analysis of 587 of the donors, about 179 million T cells yielded 120 million or so unique TCR beta sequences and approximately 280 Gb of sequence data. Approximately 330 gigabases of sequencing data and roughly 80 million unique TCR sequences made up an early release that covered 640 HLA-typed donors. Among the approximately 420 genotyped donors, around 81% belonged to the genetic ancestry cluster associated with self-reported Caucasian donors. The study aimed to test whether signatures of past pathogen exposure could be identified by cataloging public T cell receptors. The study used immunosequencing to profile the T cell repertoires of about 670 subjects and linked those repertoires to cytomegalovirus serostatus. In addition to the first cohort of 500 to 850 subjects, a separate validation cohort of approximately 130 different subjects was used. To predict cytomegalovirus infection status, the study combined high-throughput TCR immunosequencing, statistical association of individual TCRs with disease status, and machine learning. A later analysis re-analyzed previously published TCR beta repertoires from approximately 700 donors and added high-resolution HLA genotyping to study TCR occurrence patterns. In the later analysis, no new phenotypic data were used to find candidate immune exposures; instead, reliance was placed on TCR beta sequences and their occurrence across donors. In an earlier analysis of several hundred of the donors, high-throughput TCR beta sequencing was used to judge whether each TCR beta V gene segment behaved as functional or pseudogenic. Donor age, sex, ethnicity and CMV serostatus were compiled alongside the repertoire data. In a later genetic analysis, genome-wide SNP genotypes for 398 of the 666 donors were used, and that subset was treated as a discovery cohort. Every discovery cohort repertoire had been produced on one sequencing platform. Class I and class II HLA loci were covered by the typing at four-digit resolution. The number of typed donors differed by locus: 629-630 for A, B, C, DRB1 and DQB1; 500 to 550 for DQA1; fewer than 610 for DPA1; and some 430 for DPB1. Four to six DR-DQ haplotypes were handled as single units for association and clustering, since linkage in the cohort was strong. Among about 370 genotyped donors of the cohort, an average of approximately 240,000 unique TCR beta nucleotide sequences was sequenced per donor, of which roughly 17% were non-productive.

Library prep was done by the immunoSEQ multiplex PCR assay. The multiplex PCR relied on a mix of 60 forward primers for TCR Vbeta segments and 13 reverse primers for TCR Jbeta segments. A multiplex PCR assay on genomic DNA amplified the CDR3 region of rearranged TCR beta genes. On the Illumina HiSeq System, the amplified TCR beta libraries were sequenced as 87-base-pair reads. On the authors' methods: Across the 666 repertoires, a later analysis counted approximately 83 million unique TCR beta chains, some 11 million of which were shared by at least two donors. To remove PCR and sequencing errors, raw reads were error-corrected and collapsed into unique sequences using a nearest-neighbor algorithm that merged closely related sequences. CDR3 sequences were aligned to IMGT reference sequences to assign V, D and J gene segments. For a sequence to be retained, a match of at least six nucleotides was required to both a V gene segment and a J gene segment. A rearrangement was called productive if the CDR3 had no stop codons and remained in frame with V and J, and every other rearrangement was called non-productive. Following IMGT convention, CDR3 was defined as the stretch from the second conserved V-encoded cysteine to the conserved J-encoded phenylalanine. Sequences without an unambiguous match to a single V gene segment were excluded from the earlier analysis of 450 to 650 of the donors. An earlier analysis of a few hundred of the donors called V segments functional above 56.7% productive rearrangements and segregating when the between-donor standard deviation exceeded 5%. A statistical classification framework was built for diagnosing cytomegalovirus status from the catalog of TCR beta chain sequences. In a later analysis, TCR nucleotide sequences were compared against IMGT/GENE-DB human TR gene sequences so that V and J genes could be assigned. The TCRdist pipeline was used in a later analysis to assign CDR3 sequences and most-parsimonious VDJ recombination scenarios. In a later analysis, every TCR beta chain was defined by the combination of its CDR3 amino acid sequence and its V-gene family, and reads without a unique V-gene family were dropped. In a later analysis, 550 to 650 highly shared, low-generation-probability nucleotide sequences were removed to address suspected cross-contamination and a sequencing artifact. A later analysis calculated a clonal expansion index for each public chain from normalized within-repertoire ranks of inferred template counts. A later analysis computed generation probabilities with a VDJ recombination model fitted to out-of-frame rearrangements, and checked the results against IGoR. Hypergeometric tests were used in a later analysis to score TCR-TCR, TCR-HLA and TCR-CMV co-occurrence, with a repertoire-size bias correction applied to the TCR pairs. To estimate false discovery rates, a later analysis permuted the HLA or CMV assignments 20 times. In a later analysis, co-occurring TCRs were grouped using DBSCAN, and TCRdist sequence similarity was added for clustering within HLA-allele-positive subsets. Co-occurrence clustering excluded repertoires with fewer than 30,000 or more than 120,000 public chains, plus five with anomalous nucleotide sharing. TCRdb took this table from immuneACCESS and kept in-frame rearrangements with V and J called. Such tables lack part of the clones; where checked against another copy, unresolved V genes explain under half of the gap, and the rest is unexplained. Clone size and V and J calls were adopted from that table, with D and trimming inferred from the DNA. The sample profile shows 100,000 to 150,000 clones; 70% to 75% of them were found once. Around 2.1% of the sample is taken by the ten largest.

A remark on this clone: What antigen it recognizes has not been identified. No per-base quality is available; no much larger clone lies one base away.

Trimming accounts for 1 base at V and 7 bases at J, while the number of junction bases matched to no gene is 17. Spanning cysteine to phenylalanine, the CDR3 consists of 18 amino acids. The only DNA kept is the CDR3, 54 bases in frame from the first base. Reading the germline V gene gives CDR1 MGHRA and CDR2 YSYEKL. The paper's findings and limits, for the study overall: CMV serostatus was the only immune exposure information available for the cohort. In a later analysis, several top co-occurrence clusters were reported to appear linked to parvovirus B19, influenza, CMV and Epstein-Barr virus. A later analysis associated about 17,000 TCR beta sequences with specific HLA alleles at a false discovery rate of 0.05. In an earlier analysis of some 540 of the donors, most TCR beta V segments appeared in productive rearrangements about 90% or about 30% of the time, broadly matching IMGT annotations. In a later analysis, the rate of TCR association differed among HLA loci, with DRB1 alleles having the most associated TCRs and HLA-C alleles having the fewest. Sequencing depth was assumed to be roughly uniform across donors in the presence/absence analyses, though that assumption may not hold. Three of the identified cytomegalovirus-associated TCR beta chains were confirmed in vitro to be specific for cytomegalovirus antigens. A group of highly shared sequence variants was considered likely to be a technical artifact of the sequencing pipeline. A total of 150 to 200 TCR beta chains were listed by the study as associated with cytomegalovirus. Correlated functional status among segregating V segments might reflect linkage disequilibrium, but an unknown experimental factor could not be ruled out. According to a later analysis, most CMV-associated TCR beta chains appeared to be HLA-restricted, and the HLA associations seemed to be driven largely by CMV exposure. Because some donors lacked HLA typing at each locus, the association tests relied only on the typed subset. Because the 87-base-pair reads could not distinguish some IMGT-functional V segments, including TRBV6-2 and TRBV6-3, those segments were excluded. In both the original and validation cohorts, the classifier was reported to diagnose cytomegalovirus status with high specificity and sensitivity. A later analysis found that HLA-associated TCR beta chains were more clonally expanded and had lower generation probabilities than equally common non-associated chains. In a later genetic analysis, a missense DCLRE1C variant was associated with V-gene and J-gene trimming of TCR beta chains, and the association was replicated in an independent cohort. Most TCR sequences were observed very rarely across donors, whereas some public TCRs were present in many individuals. A later genetic analysis reported fewer N-insertions in productive TCRs among donors in an Asian-associated ancestry cluster than the roughly 700-donor mean. The earlier analysis of some 560 of the donors excluded 15 to 20 rarely observed V segments, including chromosome 9 orphons, because counts were too low. When HLA alleles, especially DR and DQ, strongly co-occurred, TCR associations were difficult to assign to individual alleles. Only TCR beta chains were sequenced in this cohort, and the absence of alpha or paired-chain data limited detectable features. The authors suggested that the approach could potentially be generalized to other disease states and immunological phenotypes. A further reported finding was that TCR beta sequences accurately predicted the HLA-A and HLA-B alleles for most subjects in the first cohort.

The cohort was made up of approximately 670 healthy bone marrow donors. All cohort members were sampled while nominally healthy, although unrecorded immune exposures were likely present. The donor was CMV seropositive and belonged to the group of 250 to 300 seropositive cohort members. A peripheral blood sample was provided by each donor, and peripheral blood mononuclear cells were used for TCR beta sequencing. Genomic DNA extraction from the blood cell samples was performed with the Qiagen DNeasy Blood Extraction Kit. The chain joins TRBV4-1 to TRBJ2-5; TRBD2 agrees with 8 junctional bases. The TCR comes from a woman aged 40 to 50 in good health and CMV-seropositive. The specimen sequenced was PBMCs. The CDR3 loop reads CASSQARTETSVSGTQYF. The nucleotide sequence reads TGCGCCAGCAGCCAAGCCAGGACAGAGACTAGCGTGTCGGGGACCCAGTACTTC.